The rows below give T cell receptor beta chains drawn from one sample of a study of radiotherapy plus CTLA-4 blockade in lung cancer. Data came from immunoSEQ multiplex PCR; TCRdb stores just in-frame clones and leaves some out. Here the sample spans fewer than 45,000 clones, 72% being singletons. The sequences come from peripheral blood, collected from a patient treated with radiotherapy plus ipilimumab. Source of these receptors: a human donor with non-small cell lung cancer who had stable disease on radiotherapy plus ipilimumab. CDR3s leave out the opening cysteine and the closing phenylalanine or tryptophan.

>TRBV19|TRBJ1-3
ASSTGQVSGNTIY
>TRBV18|TRBJ1-1
ASSPSRRATEAF
>TRBV4-1|TRBJ1-5
ASSRLTGGNQPQH
>TRBV5-1|TRBJ1-2
ASSFPGQMNYGYT
>TRBV30|TRBJ2-5
AWSGGVQETQY
>TRBV12-5|TRBJ1-1
ASGGPWGQSLF
>TRBV5-1|TRBJ2-1
ASSFGSGGAGEQF
>TRBV6-5|TRBJ2-2
ASSYTGTDTGELF
>TRBV5-6|TRBJ2-1
ASSRPNSYNEQF
>TRBV7-2|TRBJ2-5
ASSLYRATGGRETQY
>TRBV15|TRBJ1-2
ATSRDGQALYGYT
>TRBV30|TRBJ1-4
AWTRGQGPQELF
>TRBV19|TRBJ1-1
ASSPNRGLNTEAF
>TRBV13|TRBJ1-4
ASSFGTGDEKPF
>TRBV7-2|TRBJ2-2
ASSPQGMNTGELF
>TRBV5-1|TRBJ2-7
ASSWDSSYEQY
>TRBV7-2|TRBJ1-6
ASSLEPPGGSHISPLH
>TRBV6-6|TRBJ1-2
ASRYGTGNYGYT
>TRBV5-6|TRBJ1-4
ASSFTKTGVGTNEKLF
>TRBV9|TRBJ1-2
ASSVDSYNYGYT
>TRBV7-9|TRBJ1-6
ASSFGVGSPLH
>TRBV5-1|TRBJ2-6
ASSLKSTGGSGANVLT
>TRBV7-9|.
ASSSTGFEQY
>TRBV5-1|TRBJ1-4
ASSPQGEKLF
>TRBV5-4|TRBJ2-3
ASSPRLAGGGTDTQY
>TRBV25-1|TRBJ1-1
ASSDPAGGTEAF
>TRBV5-6|TRBJ1-2
ASSLDRGRGGYT
>TRBV4-2|TRBJ1-5
ASSQRSDQPQH
>TRBV4-2|TRBJ2-1
ASSQGLGGNNEQF
>TRBV2|TRBJ1-1
ATGPTGYEAF
>TRBV10-3|TRBJ1-1
AITTEDRGNTEAF
>TRBV5-4|TRBJ1-2
ASSLANGNNYGYT
>TRBV30|TRBJ2-7
AWSWEGEQY
>TRBV5-1|TRBJ2-3
ASSLAGAVGTDTQY
>TRBV6-6|TRBJ1-5
ASSYPTGQGPQH